These 18 T cell receptor beta chains were all obtained from the same sample, sequenced in a study of T cells in tuberculosis. Time point meaning: new active TB diagnosis, blood taken before or within 7 days of starting treatment. The table came from immunoSEQ multiplex PCR; TCRdb's copy has only in-frame clones and leaves some out. The sample has around 35,000 clones, roughly 90% seen once. The sequencing used PBMCs, collected at tuberculosis diagnosis. The receptors here all came from an adult with tuberculosis.

The rearrangement links TRBV2 to TRBJ2-4, with a tentative D call TRBD1 (5 bases). The CDR3 runs to 14 residues. Looked up from germline, CDR1 is SNHLY and CDR2 is FYNNEI. V lost 4 bases and J lost 5, with 12 bases in between. CDR3 protein: CASSAAGFQNIQYF. As DNA, the CDR3 is TGTGCCAGCAGTGCCGCAGGGTTCCAAAACATTCAGTACTTC.

V usage is TRBV6-5 and J usage is TRBJ2-1; unclear D gene. V lost 2 bases, J lost 0 bases, and 8 bases lay in between. In germline, CDR1 is MNHEY, CDR2 SVGAGI. The CDR3 sequence is 15 residues long. The CDR3 region has the DNA TGTGCCAGCAGTTACCAACAGCTCTCCTACAATGAGCAGTTCTTC. Protein product: CASSYQQLSYNEQFF.

The V call is TRBV13, the J call TRBJ1-3, with D perhaps matching TRBD1 (5 bases). CDR3 length equals 17 residues. Per the germline V gene, CDR1 is PRHDT and CDR2 is FYEKMQ (reference sequence). V lost 4 bases and J lost 3, with 19 bases in between. As DNA, the CDR3 is TGTGCCAGCAGCTCACCTCGGGGGGAGCGTGTTGGAAACACCATATATTTT. Translating it yields CASSSPRGERVGNTIYF.

The chain employs TRBV27 and TRBJ2-6, with D possibly TRBD1 on 5 matching bases. This CDR3 region has 18 residues. Germline lookup yields CDR1 MNHEY and CDR2 SMNVEV (reference sequence). V shed 5 bases and J shed 0 bases, with 17 bases lying between them. This CDR3 reads CASSPVAGYNSGANVLTF. CDR3 nucleotides: TGTGCCAGCAGTCCCGTCGCAGGGTACAACTCTGGGGCCAACGTCCTGACTTTC. Supplemented by reference TRBV27 and TRBJ2-6, the full variable domain reads EAQVTQNPRYLITVTGKKLTVTCSQNMNHEYMSWYRQDPGLGLRQIYYSMNVEVTDKGDVPEGYKVSRKEKRNFPLILESPSPNQTSLYFCASSPVAGYNSGANVLTFGAGSRLTVL.

V gene TRBV7-8 combines with J gene TRBJ2-6; TRBD1 matches 7 bases. This CDR3 has 17 residues. Germline V CDR1 and CDR2: SGHVS, FQNEAQ. Germline trimming cut 0 bases from V and 0 bases from J; bases unmatched to any gene: 2. DNA of the CDR3: TGTGCCAGCAGCTTAGCGCGACAGGGCTCTGGGGCCAACGTCCTGACTTTC. Translating it yields CASSLARQGSGANVLTF.

J is TRBJ1-4 and V is TRBV10-3, with TRBD1 as a possible D gene (6 bases). V was pared by 4 bases and J by 7 bases, with 10 bases between. The CDR3 extends over 13 amino acids. In germline, CDR1 is ENHRY, CDR2 SYGVKD. For the CDR3, the DNA is TGTGCCATCAGTGGGACAGTAGGTGAAAAACTGTTTTTT. Amino acids: CAISGTVGEKLFF.

The chain couples TRBV9 to TRBJ2-5; 11 positions match TRBD1. CDR3 length: 15 amino acids. After removal of 0 bases from V and 5 bases from J, the junction contained 3 bases not matched to a gene. Germline lookup yields CDR1 SGDLS and CDR2 YYNGEE. CDR3 residues: CASSVGTGGLETQYF. The DNA of the CDR3 is TGTGCCAGCAGCGTAGGGACAGGGGGCCTGGAGACCCAGTACTTC. The full variable domain, with the rest looked up from reference TRBV9 and TRBJ2-5, is DSGVTQTPKHLITATGQRVTLRCSPRSGDLSVYWYQQSLDQGLQFLIQYYNGEERAKGNILERFSAQQFPDLHSELNLSSLELGDSALYFCASSVGTGGLETQYFGPGTRLLVL.

The genes are TRBV6-5 and TRBJ1-1; the match to TRBD1 covers 7 bases. Germline-derived CDR1 and CDR2 are MNHEY and SVGAGI. The CDR3 totals 15 residues. V shed 7 bases, J shed 0 bases, and the junction held 8 bases outside the gene matches. CDR3 amino acids: CASTMDRRMNTEAFF. In nucleotides, the CDR3 is TGTGCCAGCACAATGGACAGGAGAATGAACACTGAAGCTTTCTTT.

The chain combines TRBV4-1 with TRBJ1-2; 9 bases are a match to TRBD1. This CDR3 comprises 13 residues. V shed 3 bases and J 8 bases; nucleotides not matched to a gene: 4. Germline assignment: CDR1 MGHRA and CDR2 YSYEKL. CDR3 DNA: TGCGCCAGCAGCCACGGACAGGGGAGAGGCTACACCTTC. This gives the protein CASSHGQGRGYTF.

The CDR3 protein is CASTPGQGGNEQFF. The CDR3 nucleotides are TGTGCCAGCACCCCGGGACAGGGCGGCAATGAGCAGTTCTTC. The rearrangement uses TRBV6-6 and TRBJ2-1; 9 nucleotides agree with TRBD1. V dropped 7 bases and J dropped 6; count of bases not matched to a gene: 7. CDR3 size: 14 residues. Germline assignment: CDR1 MNHNY and CDR2 SVGAGI (reference sequence).

The chain employs TRBV4-1 and TRBJ1-4; D gene ambiguous. Between the trimmed V and J ends, which lost 0 bases and 4 bases, there was a span of 12 bases. Germline loops: CDR1 MGHRA, CDR2 YSYEKL. This CDR3 is 16 amino acids long. The CDR3 protein is CASSQDWKQLNEKLFF. In DNA, the CDR3 is TGCGCCAGCAGCCAAGATTGGAAACAGCTTAATGAAAAACTGTTTTTT.

This clone was counted between two and nine times. The chain links TRBV27 to TRBJ2-1; 8 bases line up with TRBD1. Germline V CDR1 and CDR2: MNHEY, SMNVEV (reference sequence). Trimming took 3 bases from V and 2 from J; bases not matched to a gene: 3. The length of the CDR3 is 15 residues. CDR3 region: CASSFGTGAYNEQFF. The CDR3 DNA sequence: TGTGCCAGCAGTTTTGGGACAGGAGCCTACAATGAGCAGTTCTTC.

The chain uses TRBV15 and TRBJ1-5; D gene ambiguous. Germline values: CDR1 LNHNV, CDR2 YYDKDF (reference sequence). This CDR3 is 15 amino acids long. The V end was cut by 1 base, the J end by 4 bases, with 11 bases between. Written as DNA, the CDR3 is TGTGCCACCAGCAGAGGTTCAACGAGGAATCAGCCCCAGCATTTT. Its translation is CATSRGSTRNQPQHF.

This chain joins TRBV2 and TRBJ1-5; TRBD1 is a possible D gene (6 bases). This CDR3 has 16 amino acids. CDR1 and CDR2 from the germline V gene are SNHLY and FYNNEI. V lost 6 bases and J lost 0, with 15 bases in between. CDR3 DNA: TGTGCCAGCAGCTTTGGACAGCTTTATAGCAATCAGCCCCAGCATTTT. Translation gives CASSFGQLYSNQPQHF.

This clone showed up just once. The chain couples TRBV6-5 to TRBJ2-1; 9 nucleotides match TRBD1. V gave up 3 bases and J gave up 5 bases; unmatched junction bases: 5. There are 15 residues in the CDR3. Germline V gene lookup returns CDR1 MNHEY and CDR2 SVGAGI. CDR3 region: CASSYTGTGNNEQFF. In DNA, the CDR3 is TGTGCCAGCAGTTATACCGGGACAGGGAACAATGAGCAGTTCTTC.

The J gene is TRBJ2-1, the V gene TRBV6-1; TRBD2 agrees at 14 bases. The CDR3 extends over 15 amino acids. The germline CDR1 and CDR2 sequences are MNHNS and SASEGT. V gave up 7 bases and J gave up 9 bases; unmatched junction bases: 8. DNA of the CDR3: TGTGCCAGCACATTGACTAGCGGGGGGGCCGGTGAGCAGTTCTTC. Translated, it gives CASTLTSGGAGEQFF.

As DNA, the CDR3 is TGCGCCAGCAGCAGACTAGCTAGGGGCGAGCAGTACTTC. Translated, it gives CASSRLARGEQYF. This chain connects TRBV10-1 to TRBJ2-7, with 7 bases lining up with TRBD2. V trimming: 6 bases; J trimming: 6 bases; junction bases outside the gene matches: 8. CDR1 and CDR2 (germline): WNHNN, SYGVQD (reference sequence). This CDR3 is built from 13 residues.

The J gene is TRBJ2-6, the V gene TRBV19; D possibly corresponds to TRBD1 (6 bases). Trimming removed 6 bases from V and 4 bases from J, with 7 bases in between. CDR1 and CDR2 (germline): LNHDA, SQIVND (reference sequence). This CDR3 has 13 amino acids. CDR3 coding DNA: TGTGCCAGTAGGGGGGCAGGGGCCAACGTCCTGACTTTC. Protein: CASRGAGANVLTF. The complete variable domain, with remaining parts taken from reference TRBV19 and TRBJ2-6, reads DGGITQSPKYLFRKEGQNVTLSCEQNLNHDAMYWYRQDPGQGLRLIYYSQIVNDFQKGDIAEGYSVSREKKESFPLTVTSAQKNPTAFYLCASRGAGANVLTFGAGSRLTVL.